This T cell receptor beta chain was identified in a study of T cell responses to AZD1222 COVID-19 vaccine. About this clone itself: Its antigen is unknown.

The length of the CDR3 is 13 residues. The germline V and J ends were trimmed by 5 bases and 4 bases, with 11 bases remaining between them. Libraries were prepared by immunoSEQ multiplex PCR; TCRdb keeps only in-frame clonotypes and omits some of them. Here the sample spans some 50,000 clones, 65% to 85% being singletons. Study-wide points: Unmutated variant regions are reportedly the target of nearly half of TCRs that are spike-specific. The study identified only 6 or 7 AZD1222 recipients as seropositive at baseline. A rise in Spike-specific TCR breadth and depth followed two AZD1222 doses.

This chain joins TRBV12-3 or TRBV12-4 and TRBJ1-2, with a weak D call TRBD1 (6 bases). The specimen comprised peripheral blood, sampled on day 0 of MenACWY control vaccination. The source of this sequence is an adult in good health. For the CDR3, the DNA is TGTGCCAGCAGTCCGGGACACCTCTATGGCTACACCTTC. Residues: CASSPGHLYGYTF.